The rows below give T cell receptor beta chains drawn from one sample of a study of cytomegalovirus exposure and HLA in healthy donors. Profiled with immunoSEQ multiplex PCR; TCRdb holds only in-frame clones, not every one. This sample has approximately 220,000 clones, with 82% found just once. Material: PBMCs. These receptors came from a man aged 35-49 years in good health and CMV-seropositive. Each CDR3 is given with its conserved first and last residue. D genes are given only for firm matches. Clone sizes are given selectively: once, few, many, or a class where the clone is expanded.

NA	TRBV5-1	TRBJ2-1	NA	CASSSSGPRGNEQFF	TGCGCCAGCAGCTCTTCCGGGCCTAGGGGGAATGAGCAGTTCTTC
NA	TRBV27	TRBJ1-2	NA	CASSLSSRGLTGYTF	TGTGCCAGCAGTTTATCGAGCAGGGGATTAACCGGCTACACCTTC
TRBD1	TRBV7-9	TRBJ2-3	NA	CASSLAGAGGTDTQYF	TGTGCCAGCAGCTTAGCCGGGGCAGGGGGAACAGATACGCAGTATTTT
NA	TRBV7-3	TRBJ1-5	NA	CASSLTAGPPQHF	TGTGCCAGCAGCTTAACGGCAGGTCCGCCCCAGCATTTT
NA	TRBV14	TRBJ2-3	NA	CASSQRPKGVTDTQYF	TGTGCCAGCAGCCAAAGGCCTAAGGGGGTCACAGATACGCAGTATTTT
NA	TRBV7-9	TRBJ2-3	NA	CASSLKRGGLDTQYF	TGTGCCAGCAGCTTAAAGAGGGGAGGCTTGGATACGCAGTATTTT
NA	TRBV7-8	TRBJ2-7	NA	CASTSLYEQYF	TGTGCCAGCACCTCCCTCTACGAGCAGTACTTC
NA	TRBV4-1	TRBJ2-7	NA	CASSQPFQGDEQYF	TGCGCCAGCAGTCAGCCCTTCCAGGGCGACGAGCAGTACTTC
NA	TRBV7-3	TRBJ2-6	NA	CASSSGETGANVLTF	TGTGCCAGCAGCTCAGGGGAAACTGGGGCCAACGTCCTGACTTTC
TRBD2	TRBV5-1	TRBJ2-3	NA	CASSSQLALTDTQYF	TGCGCCAGCAGCTCCCAACTAGCGCTCACAGATACGCAGTATTTT
TRBD1	TRBV5-1	TRBJ2-1	once	CASSSGTGPYNEQFF	TGCGCCAGCAGCTCCGGGACAGGGCCGTACAATGAGCAGTTCTTC
NA	TRBV29-1	TRBJ1-5	NA	CSAGGALNSNQPQHF	TGCAGCGCTGGGGGCGCCCTTAATAGCAATCAGCCCCAGCATTTT
NA	TRBV2	TRBJ1-2	NA	CASSEESNYGYTF	TGTGCCAGCAGTGAGGAGAGTAACTATGGCTACACCTTC
NA	TRBV6-1	TRBJ2-1	few	CASSGGIAGSISEQFF	TGTGCCAGCAGTGGGGGGATCGCGGGAAGTATTAGTGAGCAGTTCTTC
NA	TRBV11-3	TRBJ1-1	NA	CASSYTGNTEAFF	TGTGCCAGCAGTTATACAGGGAACACTGAAGCTTTCTTT
TRBD2	TRBV5-4	TRBJ2-1	NA	CASSGLAAEQFF	TGTGCCAGCAGTGGACTAGCGGCTGAGCAGTTCTTC
TRBD1	TRBV4-1	TRBJ1-2	NA	CASSHLNRDRNYGYTF	TGCGCCAGCAGCCACCTAAATCGGGACAGGAACTATGGCTACACCTTC